Only one count was recorded for the clone carrying this T cell receptor (beta chain). Its antigen is still unknown. Just one base apart from a much larger clone, this may be a read error. This specimen comes from a study of blood T cells in healthy people across ages. Whole-study results and caveats: Estimated diversity, derived from one million T cells, was regarded as an underestimate.

A second 7 to 11 cycle PCR used barcoded and J-beta primers. A template-switch adaptor containing 12 random nucleotides labeled each cDNA molecule. TCRdb re-called the 5' RACE reads with MiXCR, one entry per CDR3 protein. The sample lists hundreds of thousands of distinct CDR3 sequences, around 46% occurring once. CDR3 length: 11 residues. The germline V gene encodes CDR1 SQVTM and CDR2 ANQGSEA. There were healthy Caucasian individuals from Russia, aged 6 to 90, serving as donors. Each donor's blood draw was roughly 9.5 milliliters of peripheral blood. This chain links TRBV29-1 with TRBJ2-3; D is ambiguous. The source material was blood. The TCR originated in a woman aged 60 to 75 in good health. CDR3 residues: CNANSRDTQYF. In DNA form, the CDR3 reads TGCAACGCAAACTCAAGGGATACGCAGTATTTT.